This TCR beta chain was obtained from a study of shared clonotypes between healthy human individuals. J gave up 9 bases and V 5 bases, and 8 bases lay outside the gene matches. Per germline, CDR1 SGHNT and CDR2 YENEEA. The CDR3 length is 14 residues. Both subsets, CD45RA+ naive and CD45RA-negative memory, were split from the CD4+ cells. Measured with immunoSEQ multiplex PCR; TCRdb has only the in-frame clones, and not every one. The table includes about 700,000 clones, around two thirds detected once. Material for sequencing was memory CD4+ T cells sorted from blood. Sample subset: CD45RA-negative fraction. The sequence was collected from a woman in her twenties or thirties in good health. The rearrangement uses TRBV11-3 and TRBJ2-1, with 9 nucleotides matching TRBD1. The CDR3 coding sequence is TGTGCCAGCAGCCGAGTGACAGGGGGAAGTGAGCAGTTCTTC. Amino acids: CASSRVTGGSEQFF.